This T cell receptor beta chain was sequenced during a study of beta chain features in type 1 diabetes. Study-wide results and limits: These data did not resolve whether HLA type affects TCRB rearrangement. More deletions and fewer insertions at VDJ junctions were found in patients with type 1 diabetes.

Naive, central memory, regulatory and stem cell-like memory cells within the CD4+ compartment were sorted using CD45RO/CCR7/CD25/CD127/CD95/CD27. This clone was observed a handful of times. Antigen: not known. Germline lookup yields CDR1 SGHNT and CDR2 YYREEE (reference sequence). CDR3 length: 15 amino acids. V was clipped by 3 bases and J by 3 bases; unmatched bases: 8. Investigators reverse transcribed all isolated RNA, so they sequenced expressed TCRB transcripts. Sequenced naive, central memory and regulatory T cell samples produced an average of around 3.5 million reads. Some clones are missing from TCRdb's copy, which holds only in-frame ones; the method was immunoSEQ multiplex PCR. The sample contains about 150,000 clones, 8% to 13% of which appear only once.

This chain joins TRBV5-4 and TRBJ2-7; 8 bases match TRBD2. This TCR was recovered from a man aged 18 to 35 in good health. What was sequenced was naive CD4+ T cells from blood. The CDR3 loop is CASSSAGGLFYEQYF. Here the CDR3 DNA reads TGTGCCAGCAGCTCGGCGGGGGGACTATTCTACGAGCAGTACTTC.